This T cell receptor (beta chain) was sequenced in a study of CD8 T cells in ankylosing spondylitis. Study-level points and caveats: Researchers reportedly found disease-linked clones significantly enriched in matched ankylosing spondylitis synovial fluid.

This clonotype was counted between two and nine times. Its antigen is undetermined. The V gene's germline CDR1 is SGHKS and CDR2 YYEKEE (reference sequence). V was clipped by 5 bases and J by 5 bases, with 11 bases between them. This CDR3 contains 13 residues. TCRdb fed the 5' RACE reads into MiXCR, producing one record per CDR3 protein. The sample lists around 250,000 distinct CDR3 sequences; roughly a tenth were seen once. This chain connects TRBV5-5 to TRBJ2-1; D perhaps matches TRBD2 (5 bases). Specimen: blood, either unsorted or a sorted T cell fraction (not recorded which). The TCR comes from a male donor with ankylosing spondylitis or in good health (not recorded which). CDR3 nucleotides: TGTGCCAGCAGTTCCTTCGGGGACAATGAGCAGTTCTTC. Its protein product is CASSSFGDNEQFF. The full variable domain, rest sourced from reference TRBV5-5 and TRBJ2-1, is DAGVTQSPTHLIKTRGQQVTLRCSPISGHKSVSWYQQVLGQGPQFIFQYYEKEERGRGNFPDRFSARQFPNYSSELNVNALLLGDSALYLCASSSFGDNEQFFGPGTRLTVL.